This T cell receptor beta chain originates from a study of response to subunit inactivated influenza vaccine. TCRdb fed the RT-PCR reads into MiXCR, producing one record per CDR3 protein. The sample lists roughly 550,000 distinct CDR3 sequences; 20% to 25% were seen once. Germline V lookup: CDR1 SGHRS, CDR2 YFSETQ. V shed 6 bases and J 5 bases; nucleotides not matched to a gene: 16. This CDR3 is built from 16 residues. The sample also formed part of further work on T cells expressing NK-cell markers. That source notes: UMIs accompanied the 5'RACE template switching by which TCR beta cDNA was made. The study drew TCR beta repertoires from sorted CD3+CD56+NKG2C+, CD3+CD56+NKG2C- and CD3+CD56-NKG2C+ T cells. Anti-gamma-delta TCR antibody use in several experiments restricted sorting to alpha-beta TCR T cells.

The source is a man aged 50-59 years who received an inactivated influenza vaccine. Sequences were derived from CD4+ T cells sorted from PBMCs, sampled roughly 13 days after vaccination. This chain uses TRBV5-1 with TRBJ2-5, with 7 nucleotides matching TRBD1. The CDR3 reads CASNKGYRGSRETQYF. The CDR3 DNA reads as TGCGCCAGCAACAAGGGGTACAGGGGATCTAGGGAGACCCAGTACTTC.